Listed below are T cell receptor beta chains from one sample, sequenced in a study of T cell responses to AZD1222 COVID-19 vaccine. Clones were sequenced by immunoSEQ multiplex PCR, and TCRdb holds only the in-frame ones, with some missing. Among about 180,000 clones listed, 88% were seen once. This material consisted of peripheral blood, taken 28 days after the second AZD1222 dose. These receptors were obtained from an adult who received the AZD1222 COVID-19 vaccine. The CDR3 runs from the conserved cysteine through the conserved F or W.

J gene | V gene | CDR3 protein
TRBJ2-2 | TRBV9 | CASSPTWRDSGTGELFF
TRBJ1-1 | TRBV12-5 | CASGSGGSMNTEAFF
TRBJ1-1 | TRBV4-2 | CASSQEGSVRTEAFF
TRBJ2-5 | TRBV9 | CASSVGQETQYF
TRBJ1-1 | TRBV23-1 | CASFPGADGGAFF
TRBJ1-1 | TRBV6-5 | CASTVGQRNTEAFF
TRBJ2-7 | TRBV7-9 | CASSPRTVSSYEQYF
TRBJ2-3 | TRBV3-1/TRBV3-2 | CASSQDSGVRDTQYF
TRBJ2-7 | TRBV7-8 | CASSLAIASSAYEQYF
TRBJ1-5 | TRBV24-1 | CATSVDRNQPQHF
TRBJ1-2 | TRBV6-2/TRBV6-3 | CASSYSRDSYSNYGYTF
TRBJ1-1 | TRBV18 | CASSPPMGGGNTEAFF
TRBJ1-2 | TRBV12-3/TRBV12-4 | CASSFRQNYGYTF
TRBJ2-5 | TRBV7-2 | CASSLSGRETQYF
TRBJ1-2 | TRBV19 | CASSIGHSRKDGYTF
TRBJ2-7 | TRBV18 | CASSGTGTSRTYEQYF
TRBJ2-7 | TRBV29-1 | CSVEVHGAYEQYF
TRBJ1-5 | TRBV19 | CASSTLVEQPQHF
TRBJ2-2 | TRBV2 | CASSEQGPGGELFF
TRBJ1-3 | TRBV28 | CASSQLPSSGNTIYF
TRBJ2-1 | TRBV6-5 | CASSYGTSNNEQFF
TRBJ2-5 | TRBV3-1/TRBV3-2 | CASSQGLAVRTQYF
TRBJ1-1 | TRBV28 | CASSGVNTGGEAFF
TRBJ2-7 | TRBV10-3 | CAISESSGSTYEQYF
TRBJ2-3 | TRBV27 | CAISTSGRFDTQYF
TRBJ2-7 | TRBV15 | CATSRGGVEEQYF
TRBJ2-1 | TRBV27 | CASSLSIGGLAGSVYNEQFF
TRBJ1-5 | TRBV5-4 | CASSPGTGENQPQHF
TRBJ2-1 | TRBV28 | CASRRSGTAGRNEQFF
TRBJ1-1 | TRBV7-9 | CASSQTGPTRNEAFF
TRBJ2-5 | TRBV27 | CASSLTSGRVETQYF
TRBJ1-5 | TRBV19 | CASSSRSSNQPQHF
TRBJ2-5 | TRBV18 | CASSPRGETQYF
TRBJ2-7 | TRBV6-2/TRBV6-3 | CASSFGELAGAYEQYF
TRBJ2-7 | TRBV18 | CASSPMGGRGGEQYF
TRBJ2-2 | TRBV6-2/TRBV6-3 | CASSYTPGRNTGELFF
TRBJ2-3 | TRBV11-2 | CASRPGTHVTDTQYF
TRBJ2-7 | TRBV28 | CASSLSGYEQYF
TRBJ2-1 | TRBV10-3 | CAISDSGEAYNEQFF
TRBJ2-3 | TRBV7-6 | CASSQDGYYTDTQYF
TRBJ1-4 | TRBV9 | CASSGRRAGTNEKLFF
TRBJ2-3 | TRBV4-3 | CASSQGGEYTDTQYF
TRBJ2-7 | TRBV3-1/TRBV3-2 | CASSPSRQGGYEQYF
TRBJ2-3 | TRBV5-1 | CASSLRDRGGLAGLHTQYF
TRBJ2-2 | TRBV28 | CASSLRGGTGELFF
TRBJ2-2 | TRBV5-1 | CASSLRSSGSVTGELFF
TRBJ1-2 | TRBV6-5 | CASSSRDIPLGYTF
TRBJ2-1 | TRBV10-3 | CAISESTLAGGGNEQFF
TRBJ2-4 | TRBV5-1 | CASSLVASGSVSKNIQYF
TRBJ2-7 | TRBV4-1 | CASSQETQTVQYF
TRBJ1-2 | TRBV7-2 | CASSPDRTSYGYTF
TRBJ2-7 | TRBV5-4 | CASSLEASSHEQYF
TRBJ2-1 | TRBV6-2/TRBV6-3 | CASSLPNEQFF
TRBJ2-1 | TRBV10-3 | CAISPSEGVNEQFF
TRBJ2-6 | TRBV29-1 | CSVDGGSGANVLTF